What follows are 28 T cell receptor beta chains derived from one specimen sequenced in a study of blood T cell repertoires in COVID-19. Data came from immunoSEQ multiplex PCR; TCRdb stores just in-frame clones and leaves some out. The table has about 330,000 clones, 70% to 90% seen once. Sequencing input: PBMCs or T cells enriched from blood (not recorded which). These receptors all stem from a woman aged 30 to 39 who had recovered from COVID-19.

In nucleotides, the CDR3 is TGTGCCAGCAGCCAGGTGACAGGGGGAGTAGGAGATACGCAGTATTTT. Its protein is CASSQVTGGVGDTQYF. The rearrangement links TRBV4-2 to TRBJ2-3; 9 bases are a match to TRBD1. CDR1 is LGHNA, CDR2 YNFKEQ, per germline. V lost 3 bases and J lost 5; bases outside the gene matches: 9. The CDR3 consists of 16 residues.

The V call is TRBV5-6, the J call TRBJ1-1; no reliable D call. Germline V lookup: CDR1 SGHDT, CDR2 YYEEEE. Trimming pared 4 bases from V and 4 bases from J, leaving 11 bases between. CDR3 length: 13 amino acids. The chain's CDR3 is CASSLIRGTEAFF. CDR3 coding DNA: TGTGCCAGCAGCCTTATCCGGGGCACTGAAGCTTTCTTT. Full variable domain (outside the CDR3, taken from reference TRBV5-6 and TRBJ1-1): DAGVTQSPTHLIKTRGQQVTLRCSPKSGHDTVSWYQQALGQGPQFIFQYYEEEERQRGNFPDRFSGHQFPNYSSELNVNALLLGDSALYLCASSLIRGTEAFFGQGTRLTVV.

The chain carries TRBV7-2 and TRBJ1-1, with no clear D. The CDR3 contains 13 residues. The germline CDR1 and CDR2 sequences are SGHTA and FQGNSA. V lost 5 bases and J lost 8, with 15 bases in between. CDR3 bases: TGTGCCAGCAGCCCCCCGGGAATAAAAGAAGCTTTCTTT. Protein: CASSPPGIKEAFF.

This clone was counted a single time. This chain uses TRBV2 with TRBJ1-5; possibly TRBD1 for D (6 bases). V lost 4 bases, J lost 1 base, and 8 bases lay in between. Germline V gene data show CDR1 as SNHLY and CDR2 as FYNNEI. The length of the CDR3 is 14 residues. The CDR3 here is CASSARGSNQPQHF. The CDR3 nucleotides read TGTGCCAGCAGTGCCAGGGGCAGCAATCAGCCCCAGCATTTT.

The count of this clone is one. The chain uses TRBV25-1 and TRBJ1-1; 7 nucleotides line up with TRBD1. Unmatched junction bases numbered 8, after V lost 6 bases and J lost 4 bases. The CDR3 length is 14 residues. Germline V gene lookup returns CDR1 MGHDK and CDR2 SYGVNS. This CDR3 reads CASRQGTDFTEAFF. CDR3 coding DNA: TGTGCCAGCAGACAGGGGACGGACTTCACTGAAGCTTTCTTT.

The chain is built from TRBV2 and TRBJ2-1; TRBD1 agrees at 10 bases. CDR1 and CDR2 (germline): SNHLY, FYNNEI. Germline trimming cut 6 bases from V and 6 bases from J; bases unmatched to any gene: 8. The CDR3 covers 15 residues. The CDR3 protein is CASSDGQGVSNEQFF. The CDR3 nucleotides are TGTGCCAGCAGCGATGGACAGGGGGTGTCCAATGAGCAGTTCTTC. The whole variable domain, remainder taken from reference TRBV2 and TRBJ2-1, is EPEVTQTPSHQVTQMGQEVILRCVPISNHLYFYWYRQILGQKVEFLVSFYNNEISEKSEIFDDQFSVERPDGSNFTLKIRSTKLEDSAMYFCASSDGQGVSNEQFFGPGTRLTVL.

The rearrangement uses TRBV4-1 and TRBJ1-6; 9 bases fit TRBD1. The CDR3 loop spans 15 amino acids. J lost 4 bases, V lost 4 bases, and 2 bases had no gene match. CDR1 MGHRA and CDR2 YSYEKL come from the germline V gene. CDR3 protein: CASSLQGAYNSPLHF. The CDR3 DNA sequence: TGCGCCAGCAGCCTACAGGGGGCTTATAATTCACCCCTCCACTTT.

The CDR3 coding sequence is TGCGCCAGCAGCCGAACCGGGACTAGCGGGGGGGTACAGGATACGCAGTATTTT. Encoded protein: CASSRTGTSGGVQDTQYF. The chain recombines TRBV4-1 with TRBJ2-3; 16 positions agree with TRBD2. Per the germline V gene, CDR1 is MGHRA and CDR2 is YSYEKL. The CDR3 totals 18 residues. V shed 4 bases, J shed 6 bases, and the junction held 10 bases outside the gene matches.

The chain couples TRBV6-6 to TRBJ1-3; D remains unclear. There are 15 residues in the CDR3. The V end lost 1 base, the J end lost 0 bases, and 7 bases lay between the germline ends. Germline assignment: CDR1 MNHNY and CDR2 SVGAGI (reference sequence). The CDR3 reads CASSYYGVSGNTIYF. The CDR3 nucleotides are TGTGCCAGCAGTTACTATGGAGTCTCTGGAAACACCATATATTTT.

The chain is built from TRBV7-9 and TRBJ2-1; the D is unclear. Trimming left V 3 bases short and J 4 bases short, with 7 bases between. The CDR3 sequence is 13 residues long. Germline loops: CDR1 SEHNR, CDR2 FQNEAQ (reference sequence). CDR3 sequence (DNA): TGTGCCAGCAGCTTTGAGAGATACAATGAGCAGTTCTTC. Residues: CASSFERYNEQFF.

This chain connects TRBV6-5 to TRBJ1-2; TRBD1 matches at 7 bases. The germline CDR1 and CDR2 sequences are MNHEY and SVGAGI. CDR3 size: 14 residues. With V trimmed by 5 bases and J by 9 bases, 12 bases remained unmatched. DNA for the CDR3: TGTGCCAGCAGTCCCCAACCTACAGGGGCCCGCTACACCTTC. Translation gives CASSPQPTGARYTF.

V is TRBV19 and J is TRBJ1-6, with 9 bases identical to TRBD1. The CDR3 loop spans 19 amino acids. Germline CDR1 and CDR2: LNHDA and SQIVND (reference sequence). J gave up 0 bases and V 4 bases, and 10 bases lay outside the gene matches. CDR3 DNA: TGTGCCAGTAGTAGCAACAGGGGGCTGACGAGCTCCTATAATTCACCCCTCCACTTT. This gives the protein CASSSNRGLTSSYNSPLHF.

CDR3 in DNA: TGTGCCAGCAACCAGGGTGATTCCGACGAGCAGTACTTC. Translating gives CASNQGDSDEQYF. V is TRBV11-1 and J is TRBJ2-7; maybe TRBD1 (5 bases). CDR1 and CDR2 from the germline V gene are SGHAT and FQDESV (reference sequence). V was pared by 7 bases and J by 5 bases, with 15 bases between. The CDR3 sequence is 13 residues long.

V usage is TRBV7-2 and J usage is TRBJ2-1, with 8 bases aligning to TRBD1. This CDR3 region has 14 residues. The junction had 6 bases not matched to a gene; V was cut back by 4 bases and J by 7 bases. Germline V gene lookup returns CDR1 SGHTA and CDR2 FQGNSA. In DNA, the CDR3 is TGTGCCAGCAGCTCGGACAGGGTAGGGAATGAGCAGTTCTTC. This gives the protein CASSSDRVGNEQFF.

This rearrangement joins TRBV27 to TRBJ2-2; 9 bases align to TRBD2. The CDR3 spans 14 residues. The germline V gene has CDR1 MNHEY and CDR2 SMNVEV (reference sequence). The trim removed 6 bases at V and 8 bases at J, leaving 7 bases unmatched. The CDR3 loop reads CASSPQRGVGELFF. The CDR3 DNA reads TGTGCCAGCAGCCCCCAGCGGGGGGTGGGGGAGCTGTTTTTT.

The chain carries TRBV12-3 or TRBV12-4 and TRBJ1-5, with D unresolved. Trimming cost V 5 bases and J 3 bases, with 5 bases left between them. The CDR3 covers 12 residues. CDR3 DNA: TGTGCCAGCAGTCCTGTCAATCAGCCCCAGCATTTT. Translating it yields CASSPVNQPQHF.

The V call is TRBV12-3 or TRBV12-4, the J call TRBJ1-1, with 9 positions matching TRBD1. The CDR3 consists of 13 residues. The trim removed 10 bases at V and 2 bases at J, leaving 5 bases unmatched. The CDR3 protein is CATTDRGNTEAFF. CDR3 nucleotides: TGTGCCACTACGGACAGGGGAAACACTGAAGCTTTCTTT.

The genes are TRBV18 and TRBJ2-7; D not resolved. Germline lookup yields CDR1 KGHSH and CDR2 LQKENI. There are 11 residues in the CDR3. Trimming pared 2 bases from V and 6 bases from J, leaving 5 bases between. CDR3 coding DNA: TGTGCCAGCTCACCAAATATCGAGCAGTACTTC. The encoded protein is CASSPNIEQYF.

This clone showed up just a few times. The rearrangement links TRBV5-1 to TRBJ1-2; 9 nucleotides align to TRBD1. CDR3 size: 16 residues. The germline gives CDR1 SGHRS, CDR2 YFSETQ. V was pared by 4 bases and J by 4 bases, with 11 bases of the junction left unmatched. Here the CDR3 reads CASSRTGDATSYGYTF. As DNA, the CDR3 is TGCGCCAGCAGCAGGACAGGGGATGCTACGAGCTATGGCTACACCTTC.

The chain combines TRBV3-1 (or the pseudogene TRBV3-2) with TRBJ2-7; 10 bases align to TRBD1. Losses at the gene ends were 1 base for V and 0 bases for J; bases not matched to a gene: 3. Germline V gene data show CDR1 as LGHDT and CDR2 as YNNKEL (reference sequence). The CDR3 loop spans 16 amino acids. CDR3 bases: TGTGCCAGCAGCCAAGGGACAGGGGGGAGCTCCTACGAGCAGTACTTC. It yields the protein CASSQGTGGSSYEQYF.

The V and J genes are TRBV7-2 and TRBJ1-2; a possible D gene is TRBD1 (5 bases). The CDR3 consists of 16 residues. Trimming pared 5 bases from V and 4 bases from J, leaving 20 bases between. Germline values: CDR1 SGHTA, CDR2 FQGNSA. This chain's CDR3 is CASSLVHRGPSYGYTF. CDR3 coding DNA: TGTGCCAGCAGCCTTGTTCATAGGGGCCCCTCCTATGGCTACACCTTC.

V is TRBV10-3 and J is TRBJ1-1, with D possibly being TRBD1 (5 bases). Germline V CDR1 and CDR2: ENHRY, SYGVKD. Trimming left V 6 bases short and J 0 bases short, with 11 bases between. The CDR3 covers 14 residues. CDR3 DNA: TGTGCCATCAGAAGACAGAGCATGAACACTGAAGCTTTCTTT. It encodes CAIRRQSMNTEAFF.

In its sample, this clone was seen once. The chain couples TRBV24-1 to TRBJ2-3; 12 bases are shared with TRBD2. CDR3 length: 17 amino acids. Germline V gene sequence: CDR1 KGHDR, CDR2 SFDVKD. The J segment lost 4 bases and the V segment lost 4 bases, leaving 8 bases of the junction unmatched. The CDR3: CATSEFTLAGGSDTQYF. In DNA, the CDR3 is TGTGCCACCAGTGAGTTCACCCTAGCGGGGGGGTCAGATACGCAGTATTTT.

This chain connects TRBV25-1 to TRBJ1-3, with 8 nucleotides matching TRBD1. V gave up 7 bases and J gave up 0 bases; unmatched junction bases: 5. The CDR3 extends over 15 amino acids. Per the germline V gene, CDR1 is MGHDK and CDR2 is SYGVNS. In DNA, the CDR3 is TGTGCCAGCAAGGACAGGGAAAGCTCTGGAAACACCATATATTTT. It encodes CASKDRESSGNTIYF. The whole variable domain, filled in from reference TRBV25-1 and TRBJ1-3, reads EADIYQTPRYLVIGTGKKITLECSQTMGHDKMYWYQQDPGMELHLIHYSYGVNSTEKGDLSSESTVSRIRTEHFPLTLESARPSHTSQYLCASKDRESSGNTIYFGEGSWLTVV.

This clone was recorded a few times. The chain couples TRBV9 to TRBJ1-2; the D gene is possibly TRBD1 (6 bases). The CDR3 length is 14 residues. Germline CDR1 and CDR2: SGDLS and YYNGEE. With 1 base removed from V and 2 bases from J, the gap between germline ends came to 9 bases. In nucleotides, the CDR3 is TGTGCCAGCAGCGTACCAGGGGCGAACTATGGCTACACCTTC. Amino acids: CASSVPGANYGYTF.

The chain joins TRBV12-3 or TRBV12-4 to TRBJ2-7; tentative D call: TRBD1 (6 bases). V shed 10 bases and J shed 1 base, with 14 bases lying between them. This CDR3 comprises 13 residues. The DNA for the CDR3 is TGTGCCACCCGTGGGCAGGGGTCCTACGAGCAGTACTTC. It codes for CATRGQGSYEQYF.

This clone showed up just a few times. The chain is built from TRBV2 and TRBJ1-2; 7 nucleotides line up with TRBD1. CDR3 length: 15 amino acids. Losses at the gene ends were 2 bases for V and 1 base for J; bases not matched to a gene: 4. Germline CDR1 and CDR2: SNHLY and FYNNEI. This CDR3 is CASSEWTGVNYGYTF. DNA for the CDR3: TGTGCCAGCAGTGAATGGACAGGAGTTAACTATGGCTACACCTTC.

This sequence joins TRBV4-1 and TRBJ2-1; the D gene is possibly TRBD2 (5 bases). Trimming removed 5 bases at V and 2 bases at J, with 10 bases between. This CDR3 spans 14 amino acids. The V gene's germline CDR1 is MGHRA and CDR2 YSYEKL. CDR3 protein: CASSFGGPYNEQFF. CDR3 nucleotides: TGCGCCAGCAGCTTCGGCGGGCCCTACAATGAGCAGTTCTTC.